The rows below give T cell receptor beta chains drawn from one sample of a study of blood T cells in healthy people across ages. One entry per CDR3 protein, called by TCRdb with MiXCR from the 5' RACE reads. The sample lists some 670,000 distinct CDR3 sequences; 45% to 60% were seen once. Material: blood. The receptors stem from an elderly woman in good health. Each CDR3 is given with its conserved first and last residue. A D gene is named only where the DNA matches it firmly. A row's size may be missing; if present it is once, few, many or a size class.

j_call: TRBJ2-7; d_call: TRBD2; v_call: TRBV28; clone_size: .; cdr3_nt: TGTGCCAGCAGTCCTCTTCGGACTAGCGGGAGATCGAGTCGTGAGCAGTACTTC; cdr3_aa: CASSPLRTSGRSSREQYF
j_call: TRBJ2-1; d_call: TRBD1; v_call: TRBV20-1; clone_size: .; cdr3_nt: TGCAGTGCTGGGGGACAGGGTCTCTACAATGAGCAGTTCTTC; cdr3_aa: CSAGGQGLYNEQFF
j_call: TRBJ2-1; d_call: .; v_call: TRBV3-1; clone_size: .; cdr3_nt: TGTGCCAGCAACCAAGCCCTAGCTCTTACTAGGAATGAGCAGTTCTTC; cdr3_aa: CASNQALALTRNEQFF
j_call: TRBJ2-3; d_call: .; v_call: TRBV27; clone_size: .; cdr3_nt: TGTGCCAGCAGTTTCGGGGGGCTTGTAGATACGCAGTATTTT; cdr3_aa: CASSFGGLVDTQYF
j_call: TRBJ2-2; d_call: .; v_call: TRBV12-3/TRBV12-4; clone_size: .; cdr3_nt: TGTGCCAGCAGAAAAACAGGGAGTAACACCGGGGAGCTGTTTTTT; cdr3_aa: CASRKTGSNTGELFF
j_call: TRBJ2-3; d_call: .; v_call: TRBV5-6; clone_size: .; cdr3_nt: TGTGCCAGCATATTCACAGGGTTTCCAGATACGCAGTATTTT; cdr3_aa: CASIFTGFPDTQYF
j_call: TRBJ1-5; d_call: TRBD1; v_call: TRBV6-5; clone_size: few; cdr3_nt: TGTGCCAGCAGTTATTCGGGGACAGGAAATCAGCCCCAGCATTTT; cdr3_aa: CASSYSGTGNQPQHF
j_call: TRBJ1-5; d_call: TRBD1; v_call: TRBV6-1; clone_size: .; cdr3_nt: TGTGCCAGCAGTGAGCGGCAGGGGGTATTCCAGCCCCTGCATTTT; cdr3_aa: CASSERQGVFQPLHF
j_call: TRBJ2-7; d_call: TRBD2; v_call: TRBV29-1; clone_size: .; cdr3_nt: TGCAGCGCCCGGACTAGCGGGGGAACCGCCTACGAGCAGTACTTC; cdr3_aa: CSARTSGGTAYEQYF
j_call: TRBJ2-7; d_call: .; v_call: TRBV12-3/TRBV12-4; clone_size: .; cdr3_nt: TGTGCCAGCAGTCAAGCCACTTACGAGCAGTACTTC; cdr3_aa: CASSQATYEQYF
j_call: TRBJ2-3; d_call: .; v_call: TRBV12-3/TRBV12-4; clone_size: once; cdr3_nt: TGTGCCAGCAGAGAGGGAGCAGATACGCAGTATTTT; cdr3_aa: CASREGADTQYF
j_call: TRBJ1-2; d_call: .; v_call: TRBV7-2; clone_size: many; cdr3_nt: TGTGCCAGCAGCTTAGGGGGGGGACGGCAATTTGGCTACACCTTC; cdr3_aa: CASSLGGGRQFGYTF
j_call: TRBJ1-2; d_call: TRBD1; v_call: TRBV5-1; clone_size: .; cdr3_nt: TGCGCCAGCAGCGTGACAGGGATCCATGGCTACACCTTC; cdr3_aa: CASSVTGIHGYTF
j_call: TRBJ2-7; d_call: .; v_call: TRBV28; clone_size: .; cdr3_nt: TGTGCCAGCAGTTCCATCACAGGGCACGAGCAGTACTTC; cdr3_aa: CASSSITGHEQYF
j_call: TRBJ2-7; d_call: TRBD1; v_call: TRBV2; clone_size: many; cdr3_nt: TGTGCCAGCCGAGACAGGGGCTACGAGCAGTACTTC; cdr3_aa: CASRDRGYEQYF
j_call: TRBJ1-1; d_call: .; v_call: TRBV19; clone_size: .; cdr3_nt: TGTGCCAGTAGTATTTCATTAGGGCAGCTACAGAACACTGAAGCTTTCTTT; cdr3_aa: CASSISLGQLQNTEAFF
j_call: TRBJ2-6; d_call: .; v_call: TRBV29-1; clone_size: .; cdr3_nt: TGCAGCGTTGCCCGGGACGTAGACTCTGGGGCCAACGTCCTGACTTTC; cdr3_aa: CSVARDVDSGANVLTF
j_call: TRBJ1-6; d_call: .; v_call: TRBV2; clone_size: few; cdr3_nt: TGTGCCAGCAGTGAGGCTCGGGGGGCAGGTTCACCCCTCCACTTT; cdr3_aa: CASSEARGAGSPLHF
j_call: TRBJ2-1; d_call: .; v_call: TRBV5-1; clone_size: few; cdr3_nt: TGCGCCAGCAGCCCCTGGGAAAGGGACAATGAGCAGTTCTTC; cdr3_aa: CASSPWERDNEQFF
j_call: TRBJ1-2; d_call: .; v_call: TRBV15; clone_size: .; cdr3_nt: TGTGCCACCAGCAGAGATTATGGGGGACGGGCGGTCTATGGCTACACCTTC; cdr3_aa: CATSRDYGGRAVYGYTF
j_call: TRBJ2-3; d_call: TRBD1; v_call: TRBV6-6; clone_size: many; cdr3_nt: TGTGCCAGCTCGGGGGGACAGGGGCGCCCTAGCACAGATACGCAGTATTTT; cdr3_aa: CASSGGQGRPSTDTQYF
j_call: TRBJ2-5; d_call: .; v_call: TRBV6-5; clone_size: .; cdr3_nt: TGTGCCAGTAGTTACAGCTGGTCTCGAGAGACCCAGTACTTC; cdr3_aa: CASSYSWSRETQYF
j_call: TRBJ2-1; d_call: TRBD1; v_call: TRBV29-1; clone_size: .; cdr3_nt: TGCAGCGTTGAAGATCCGGGACAGGGAAATGAGCAGTTCTTC; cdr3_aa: CSVEDPGQGNEQFF
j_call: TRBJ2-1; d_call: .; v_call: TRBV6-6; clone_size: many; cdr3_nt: TGTGCCAGCAGTTCTGGAGGGAATGAGCAGTTCTTC; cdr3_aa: CASSSGGNEQFF
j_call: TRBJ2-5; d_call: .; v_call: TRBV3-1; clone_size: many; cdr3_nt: TGTGCCAGCAGCCGCACCGGGACACAAGAGACCCAGTACTTC; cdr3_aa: CASSRTGTQETQYF
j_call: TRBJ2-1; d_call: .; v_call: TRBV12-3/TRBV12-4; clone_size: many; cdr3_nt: TGTGCCAGCCAACCAGCAGGGAGTTCCTACAATGAGCAGTTCTTC; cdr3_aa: CASQPAGSSYNEQFF